Presented here are 32 T cell receptor beta chains from one specimen sequenced in a study of blood T cells in healthy people across ages. Combining a sample-barcoded 5' primer with a J-beta primer mix, a second PCR ran for about 6 to 11 cycles. TCRdb processed the 5' RACE reads anew with MiXCR; each CDR3 protein has one entry. Of 650,000 to 800,000 distinct CDR3 sequences listed, 44% are singletons. The sequencing input was blood. All receptors come from a man aged 60 to 69 in good health.

V usage is TRBV30 and J usage is TRBJ2-7; unclear D gene. V dropped 0 bases and J dropped 3 bases, with 15 bases sitting between them. Germline V CDR1 and CDR2: GTSNPN, SVGIG (reference sequence). The CDR3 is 15 amino acids. CDR3 amino acids: CAWSVSAVANYEQYF. The CDR3 region has the DNA TGTGCCTGGAGTGTATCGGCAGTGGCAAACTACGAGCAGTACTTC.

The table lists this clonotype with a few counts. In nucleotides, the CDR3 is TGTGCCAGCAGCCAAAACAGGGGTCGGGCGGCCCAGTACTTC. It yields the protein CASSQNRGRAAQYF. The chain uses TRBV14 and TRBJ2-5; TRBD1 matches 7 bases. Unmatched junction bases numbered 9, after V lost 2 bases and J lost 9 bases. The CDR3 sequence is 14 residues long. CDR1 and CDR2 (germline): SGHDN, FVKESK.

The chain carries TRBV2 and TRBJ2-3, with TRBD2 as a possible D gene (5 bases). This CDR3 is 12 amino acids long. Germline assignment: CDR1 SNHLY and CDR2 FYNNEI. V lost 6 bases, J lost 2 bases, and 6 bases lay in between. CDR3 residues: CASREVTDTQYF. Here the CDR3 DNA reads TGTGCCAGCAGGGAGGTCACAGATACGCAGTATTTT.

The sample holds a few counts of this clonotype. CDR3 region: CASSRNWGFQETQYF. The CDR3 nucleotides read TGCGCCAGCAGCCGTAACTGGGGATTCCAAGAGACCCAGTACTTC. The chain has TRBV4-3 and TRBJ2-5; D call uncertain. Germline values: CDR1 LGHNA, CDR2 YSLEER. V was trimmed by 4 bases and J by 1 base, leaving 13 bases between them. This CDR3 has 15 amino acids.

Many counts were recorded for this clonotype. The chain carries TRBV10-3 and TRBJ2-1; 7 bases agree with TRBD1. This CDR3 has 15 residues. Germline V gene lookup returns CDR1 ENHRY and CDR2 SYGVKD. J lost 6 bases, V lost 5 bases, and 10 bases had no gene match. For the CDR3, the DNA is TGTGCCATCAGTTTCCGGGCCGAGGGGGCCAATGAGCAGTTCTTC. Translated: CAISFRAEGANEQFF.

This clonotype was seen a handful of times. The J gene is TRBJ1-5, the V gene TRBV6-1, with D unclear. The CDR3 is 13 residues long. Trimming left V 4 bases short and J 4 bases short, with 8 bases between. Per germline, CDR1 MNHNS and CDR2 SASEGT. This CDR3 is CASSGEGNQPQHF. CDR3 bases: TGTGCCAGCAGTGGGGAGGGAAATCAGCCCCAGCATTTT.

J is TRBJ1-6 and V is TRBV30, with 9 bases aligning to TRBD1. This CDR3 has 16 amino acids. The V segment lost 0 bases and the J segment 6 bases; nucleotides outside the gene matches: 6. From germline, CDR1 is GTSNPN and CDR2 SVGIG (reference sequence). CDR3 nucleotide sequence: TGTGCCTGGAGTGTGTCAAAGACAGGGGGTAATTCACCCCTCCACTTT. It is translated as CAWSVSKTGGNSPLHF.

The chain carries TRBV6-2 or TRBV6-3 and TRBJ1-2; D possibly corresponds to TRBD1 (5 bases). The CDR3 contains 14 residues. V lost 5 bases and J 3 bases, leaving 13 bases between the germline ends. From germline, CDR1 is MNHEY and CDR2 SVGEGT. The DNA for the CDR3 is TGTGCCAGCAGTAACTACGGGACGGACTATGGCTACACCTTC. It codes for CASSNYGTDYGYTF.

The chain joins TRBV2 to TRBJ2-6, with D possibly TRBD2 on 5 matching bases. Per germline, CDR1 SNHLY and CDR2 FYNNEI. This CDR3 comprises 15 residues. Deletions cut 7 bases from V and 0 bases from J, with 10 bases between. CDR3 nucleotides: TGTGCCAGCAACATTGACTACTCTGGGGCCAACGTCCTGACTTTC. The encoded protein is CASNIDYSGANVLTF. Complete variable domain (other parts from reference TRBV2 and TRBJ2-6): EPEVTQTPSHQVTQMGQEVILRCVPISNHLYFYWYRQILGQKVEFLVSFYNNEISEKSEIFDDQFSVERPDGSNFTLKIRSTKLEDSAMYFCASNIDYSGANVLTFGAGSRLTVL.

This clonotype has only a few counts. This sequence joins TRBV6-2 or TRBV6-3 and TRBJ2-1, with D unclear. The germline gives CDR1 MNHEY, CDR2 SVGEGT. V lost 2 bases to trimming and J lost 2 bases, with 10 bases between them. The CDR3 sequence is 15 residues long. The DNA for the CDR3 is TGTGCCAGCAGTTACCATCAAGGCACCTACAATGAGCAGTTCTTC. Translating it yields CASSYHQGTYNEQFF.

This clonotype was seen only a few times. This rearrangement joins TRBV29-1 to TRBJ1-5, with 7 bases identical to TRBD1. The germline CDR1 and CDR2 sequences are SQVTM and ANQGSEA. The CDR3 sequence is 14 residues long. The J segment lost 2 bases and the V segment lost 6 bases, leaving 7 bases of the junction unmatched. CDR3 sequence: CSVRQGPGNQPQHF. The CDR3 DNA sequence: TGCAGCGTCCGACAGGGCCCGGGCAATCAGCCCCAGCATTTT. Full variable domain (outside the CDR3, taken from reference TRBV29-1 and TRBJ1-5): SAVISQKPSRDICQRGTSLTIQCQVDSQVTMMFWYRQQPGQSLTLIATANQGSEATYESGFVIDKFPISRPNLTFSTLTVSNMSPEDSSIYLCSVRQGPGNQPQHFGDGTRLSIL.

This clonotype was detected ten times or more. The rearrangement links TRBV20-1 to TRBJ1-2; 7 nucleotides agree with TRBD1. This CDR3 is built from 13 residues. Germline-derived CDR1 and CDR2 are DFQATT and SNEGSKA (reference sequence). J was trimmed by 5 bases and V by 5 bases; bases with no gene match: 8. The CDR3 loop reads CSASQGTEYGYTF. The CDR3 region has the DNA TGCAGTGCTTCTCAAGGGACAGAGTATGGCTACACCTTC.

The V and J genes are TRBV18 and TRBJ2-1, with TRBD1 as a possible D gene (6 bases). Germline assignment: CDR1 KGHSH and CDR2 LQKENI. The CDR3 runs to 15 residues. V lost 3 bases, J lost 2 bases, and 11 bases lay in between. The CDR3 nucleotides are TGTGCCAGCTCACCCAATCGGGACACCTACAATGAGCAGTTCTTC. It yields the protein CASSPNRDTYNEQFF. Full variable domain (rest looked up from reference TRBV18 and TRBJ2-1): NAGVMQNPRHLVRRRGQEARLRCSPMKGHSHVYWYRQLPEEGLKFMVYLQKENIIDESGMPKERFSAEFPKEGPSILRIQQVVRGDSAAYFCASSPNRDTYNEQFFGPGTRLTVL.

The chain combines TRBV5-1 with TRBJ2-5; D is uncertain. The CDR3 has 12 amino acids. Germline CDR1 and CDR2: SGHRS and YFSETQ. V lost 0 bases and J 4 bases, leaving 4 bases between the germline ends. The CDR3 nucleotides are TGCGCCAGCAGCTTGGAAGCAGAGACCCAGTACTTC. Its protein product is CASSLEAETQYF.

The gene calls are TRBV18 and TRBJ1-1; D is unclear. The CDR3 is made up of 13 amino acids. Trimming shortened V by 0 bases and J by 4 bases, and 6 bases separated the two germline ends. Germline V gene sequence: CDR1 KGHSH, CDR2 LQKENI. CDR3: CASSPPMTTEAFF. The CDR3 DNA follows: TGTGCCAGCTCACCACCGATGACCACTGAAGCTTTCTTT.

Ten or more counts support this clonotype. This chain joins TRBV12-3 or TRBV12-4 and TRBJ2-3; no clear D. This CDR3 is 14 amino acids long. Trimming stripped 2 bases from V and 2 bases from J, with 8 bases between. CDR3 protein: CASSLLDFTDTQYF. The CDR3 region has the DNA TGTGCCAGCAGTTTATTGGATTTCACAGATACGCAGTATTTT.

This clonotype was recorded a few times. The rearrangement uses TRBV5-4 and TRBJ2-7; 7 positions match TRBD1. Looked up from germline, CDR1 is SGHNT and CDR2 is YYREEE (reference sequence). The CDR3 length is 14 residues. Trimming took 5 bases from V and 5 from J; bases not matched to a gene: 10. The CDR3 protein is CASSLEGALDEQYF. DNA for the CDR3: TGTGCCAGCAGTCTAGAGGGGGCCCTTGACGAGCAGTACTTC.

This clonotype has a single count. One end of the junction fails to match germline, which may point to a read error. V and J are TRBV3-1 and TRBJ2-7; D may be TRBD2 (6 bases). The CDR3 has 14 residues. Germline loops: CDR1 LGHDT, CDR2 YNNKEL (reference sequence). The CDR3 coding sequence is TGTGCCCGCAGCCCAACGGGACTCTTCAACGAGCAGTACTTC. Translating gives CARSPTGLFNEQYF.

Only a few counts were recorded for this clonotype. The chain links TRBV27 to TRBJ1-1; no reliable D call. Trimming left V 6 bases short and J 2 bases short, with 7 bases between. Looked up from germline, CDR1 is MNHEY and CDR2 is SMNVEV (reference sequence). There are 12 residues in the CDR3. CDR3: CASSSINTEAFF. In nucleotides, the CDR3 is TGTGCCAGCAGCTCAATTAACACTGAAGCTTTCTTT.

The chain carries TRBV7-2 and TRBJ2-5, with a possible D match to TRBD2 (6 bases). V was shortened by 4 bases and J by 11 bases, with 23 bases between the two germline ends. CDR1 SGHTA and CDR2 FQGNSA come from the germline V gene. This CDR3 contains 15 residues. CDR3 sequence: CASSYPGGAKNTQYF. The CDR3 DNA is TGTGCCAGCAGCTACCCAGGAGGGGCCAAAAACACTCAGTACTTC.

This clonotype was counted at least ten times. The chain carries TRBV7-2 and TRBJ2-7, with D possibly called TRBD1 or TRBD2 (7 bases each). The CDR3 has 15 residues. Germline CDR1 reads SGHTA; CDR2 reads FQGNSA. V lost 1 base and J 5 bases, leaving 15 bases between the germline ends. The CDR3 DNA reads as TGTGCCAGCAGCTTAGTGCCAGGGGGGGCGAACGAGCAGTACTTC. Protein: CASSLVPGGANEQYF.

J is TRBJ2-2 and V is TRBV2; D remains unclear. V was cut by 8 bases and J by 4 bases, with 11 bases left in between. CDR3 size: 13 residues. Germline assignment: CDR1 SNHLY and CDR2 FYNNEI. CDR3 in DNA: TGTGCCAGCCTACCCTCCCCCACCGGGGAGCTGTTTTTT. Residues: CASLPSPTGELFF.

This chain links TRBV12-3 or TRBV12-4 with TRBJ2-2; the D is unclear. The V and J ends lost 11 bases and 3 bases respectively, with 10 bases between them. This CDR3 has 12 residues. In DNA form, the CDR3 reads TGTGCCTTTAGGTCCTACACCGGGGAGCTGTTTTTT. Amino acid sequence: CAFRSYTGELFF.

This clonotype was seen more than once but under ten times. The chain carries TRBV9 and TRBJ1-2; D perhaps matches TRBD1 (5 bases). Germline loops: CDR1 SGDLS, CDR2 YYNGEE. V dropped 3 bases and J dropped 8 bases, with 14 bases sitting between them. The CDR3 extends over 13 amino acids. The CDR3 nucleotides read TGTGCCAGCAGCGCCGGGGGTGAGGGGGGCTACACCTTC. It is translated as CASSAGGEGGYTF.

The genes are TRBV5-1 and TRBJ1-2, with 8 bases matching TRBD1. Germline values: CDR1 SGHRS, CDR2 YFSETQ. This CDR3 has 15 amino acids. V lost 7 bases and J lost 4; bases outside the gene matches: 12. CDR3 protein: CASQKTGDGIYGYTF. CDR3 nucleotides: TGCGCCAGCCAAAAGACAGGGGACGGGATCTATGGCTACACCTTC.

This chain uses TRBV7-2 with TRBJ2-3, with 7 bases identical to TRBD2. Germline CDR1 reads SGHTA; CDR2 reads FQGNSA. CDR3 length equals 15 residues. V gave up 5 bases and J gave up 2 bases; unmatched junction bases: 7. CDR3 DNA: TGTGCCAGCAGCCGACTCCTAGCGGACACAGATACGCAGTATTTT. Translating it yields CASSRLLADTDTQYF.

This chain uses TRBV6-2 or TRBV6-3 with TRBJ1-2, with D unclear. The V end lost 0 bases, the J end lost 4 bases, and 9 bases lay between the germline ends. Germline CDR1 is MNHEY and CDR2 is SVGEGT. The length of the CDR3 is 14 residues. The CDR3 coding sequence is TGTGCCAGCAGTTACTCCAGGAACCCCTATGGCTACACCTTC. It translates to CASSYSRNPYGYTF.

The chain couples TRBV9 to TRBJ1-1; the match to TRBD1 covers 8 bases. The junction had 4 bases not matched to a gene; V was cut back by 0 bases and J by 3 bases. The CDR3 covers 15 residues. The germline gives CDR1 SGDLS, CDR2 YYNGEE. DNA of the CDR3: TGTGCCAGCAGCGTAGGGACAGGGAGGGACACTGAAGCTTTCTTT. This sequence encodes CASSVGTGRDTEAFF.

This clonotype has only a few counts. The chain links TRBV6-1 to TRBJ2-4; the D is unclear. V lost 4 bases and J lost 0, with 10 bases in between. CDR1 is MNHNS and CDR2 is SASEGT in the germline V gene. The CDR3 contains 15 residues. The CDR3 DNA reads TGTGCCAGCAGTGGGAGCCGATTAGCCAAAAACATTCAGTACTTC. Translating gives CASSGSRLAKNIQYF.

This sequence joins TRBV18 and TRBJ2-3, with D perhaps TRBD1 (6 bases). V dropped 2 bases and J dropped 2 bases, with 8 bases sitting between them. Germline CDR1 reads KGHSH; CDR2 reads LQKENI. The CDR3 has 14 amino acids. The CDR3 loop reads CASSPAGATDTQYF. Here the CDR3 DNA reads TGTGCCAGCTCACCAGCAGGGGCCACAGATACGCAGTATTTT.

This clonotype came up many times. The rearrangement links TRBV28 to TRBJ2-3; 8 bases are a match to TRBD2. Trimming took 5 bases from V and 5 from J; bases not matched to a gene: 9. CDR1 is MDHEN, CDR2 SYDVKM, per germline. This CDR3 contains 15 residues. The CDR3 region has the DNA TGTGCCAGCAGTGACCCCCCGGGAGGGAAAGATACGCAGTATTTT. Residues: CASSDPPGGKDTQYF.

This clonotype was observed a few times. The chain has TRBV9 and TRBJ2-1, with 9 bases fitting TRBD2. CDR3 length: 15 residues. Unmatched junction bases numbered 1, after V lost 0 bases and J lost 3 bases. CDR1 SGDLS and CDR2 YYNGEE come from the germline V gene. The CDR3, as DNA: TGTGCCAGCAGCGTAGGTAGCGGGGGCTACAATGAGCAGTTCTTC. Amino acids: CASSVGSGGYNEQFF.